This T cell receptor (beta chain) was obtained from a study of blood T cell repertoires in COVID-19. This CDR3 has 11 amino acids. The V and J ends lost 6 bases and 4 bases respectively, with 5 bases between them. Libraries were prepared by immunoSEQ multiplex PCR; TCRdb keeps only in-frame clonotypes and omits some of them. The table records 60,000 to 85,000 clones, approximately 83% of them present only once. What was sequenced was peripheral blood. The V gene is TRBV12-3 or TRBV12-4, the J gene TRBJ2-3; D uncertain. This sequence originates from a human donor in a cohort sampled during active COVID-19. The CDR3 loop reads CASRRADTQYF. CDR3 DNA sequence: TGTGCCAGCAGGAGAGCAGATACGCAGTATTTT.